Listed here are 30 T cell receptor beta chains from one sample, sequenced in a study of cytomegalovirus exposure and HLA in healthy donors. The PCR ran on 60 Vbeta and 13 Jbeta primers. Method: immunoSEQ multiplex PCR; TCRdb's copy keeps in-frame clones and lacks some. There are some 170,000 clones in the sample; roughly four fifths occur only once, and 2% to 2.5% lies in the top ten. The sequenced sample consisted of PBMCs. Receptors originate from a woman aged 25 to 39 in good health and CMV-seronegative.

This chain connects TRBV14 to TRBJ1-4, with D possibly TRBD1 on 6 matching bases. Trimming removed 1 base from V and 16 bases from J, with 16 bases in between. The CDR3 loop spans 13 amino acids. Germline loops: CDR1 SGHDN, CDR2 FVKESK. The CDR3 is CASSQARGGLEFF. CDR3 bases: TGTGCCAGCAGCCAAGCCCGAGGGGGTCTGGAGTTTTTT. The variable domain in full, with the rest retrieved from reference TRBV14 and TRBJ1-4, is EAGVTQFPSHSVIEKGQTVTLRCDPISGHDNLYWYRRVMGKEIKFLLHFVKESKQDESGMPNNRFLAERTGGTYSTLKVQPAELEDSGVYFCASSQARGGLEFFGSGTQLSVL.

The chain carries TRBV9 and TRBJ1-4; 8 nucleotides align to TRBD1. Germline trimming cut 3 bases from V and 6 bases from J; bases unmatched to any gene: 7. Germline-derived CDR1 and CDR2 are SGDLS and YYNGEE. The CDR3 loop spans 15 amino acids. For the CDR3, the DNA is TGTGCCAGCAGCGGCAGAGGGACAGGAGATGAAAAACTGTTTTTT. This sequence encodes CASSGRGTGDEKLFF.

J is TRBJ2-3 and V is TRBV7-3; 9 bases are shared with TRBD2. The germline gives CDR1 SGHTA, CDR2 FQGTGA. The CDR3 runs to 16 residues. Trimming cost V 4 bases and J 0 bases; bases outside gene matches: 5. DNA of the CDR3: TGTGCCAGCAGCTCAAATAGCGGGAGAAGCACAGATACGCAGTATTTT. This encodes CASSSNSGRSTDTQYF.

The chain carries TRBV7-9 and TRBJ2-7; 9 nucleotides line up with TRBD2. With V trimmed by 3 bases and J by 5 bases, 5 bases remained unmatched. Germline CDR1 SEHNR, CDR2 FQNEAQ (reference sequence). The CDR3 has 14 residues. CDR3: CASSFSSGRDEQYF. The CDR3, as DNA: TGTGCCAGCAGCTTCAGTAGCGGGAGAGACGAGCAGTACTTC.

The chain couples TRBV10-3 to TRBJ1-1, with D possibly matching TRBD1 (5 bases). The CDR3 has 13 amino acids. V lost 6 bases and J lost 0, with 8 bases in between. Germline assignment: CDR1 ENHRY and CDR2 SYGVKD. The chain's CDR3 is CAIRQTVNTEAFF. CDR3 in DNA: TGTGCCATCAGGCAGACAGTGAACACTGAAGCTTTCTTT.

The V gene is TRBV7-9, the J gene TRBJ1-3; TRBD1 aligns across 8 bases. In germline, CDR1 is SEHNR, CDR2 FQNEAQ (reference sequence). CDR3 length: 16 residues. Trimming at V came to 3 bases and at J to 0 bases, leaving 4 bases not matched to a gene. DNA for the CDR3: TGTGCCAGCAGCTTTGACAGGGGCCTCTCTGGAAACACCATATATTTT. It encodes CASSFDRGLSGNTIYF.

CDR3 in amino acids: CASRLEAPTSGVSSYNEQFF. The DNA of the CDR3 is TGTGCAAGTCGCTTAGAAGCTCCGACTAGCGGGGTGAGCTCCTACAATGAGCAGTTCTTC. The rearrangement links TRBV12-2 to TRBJ2-1; the D segment call TRBD2 is taken from the table without a DNA check. TRBV12-2 has pseudogene status. The CDR3 loop spans 20 amino acids.

This chain links TRBV4-1 with TRBJ2-7, with a possible D match to TRBD1 (6 bases). Germline V gene sequence: CDR1 MGHRA, CDR2 YSYEKL. This CDR3 has 15 residues. Trimming left V 1 base short and J 5 bases short, with 15 bases between. As DNA, the CDR3 is TGCGCCAGCAGCCAAGTCCTTACAGGGTACGACGAGCAGTACTTC. Encoded protein: CASSQVLTGYDEQYF.

This clone was seen more than once but under ten times. J is TRBJ1-1 and V is TRBV4-3; D is ambiguous. Germline assignment: CDR1 LGHNA and CDR2 YSLEER. There are 14 residues in the CDR3. The ends were cut back, 2 bases at V and 5 bases at J, with 12 bases in the middle. The CDR3 is CASSQLGGLTEAFF. CDR3 sequence (DNA): TGCGCCAGCAGCCAATTGGGAGGACTGACTGAAGCTTTCTTT.

V is TRBV2 and J is TRBJ1-6; 8 nucleotides line up with TRBD1. V shed 6 bases and J 8 bases; nucleotides not matched to a gene: 12. The length of the CDR3 is 16 residues. The germline gives CDR1 SNHLY, CDR2 FYNNEI. CDR3 protein: CASSGGTGPGYSPLHF. In DNA form, the CDR3 reads TGTGCCAGCAGCGGTGGGACAGGCCCCGGTTATTCACCCCTCCACTTT.

This rearrangement joins TRBV6-6 to TRBJ1-6; D call uncertain. The CDR3 covers 12 residues. The germline CDR1 and CDR2 sequences are MNHNY and SVGAGI (reference sequence). V lost 8 bases to trimming and J lost 12 bases, with 14 bases between them. DNA for the CDR3: TGTGCCAGCGGTTTGCCAGGAGGACCCCTCCACTTT. It codes for CASGLPGGPLHF.

The count of this clone is one. The chain carries TRBV5-6 and TRBJ1-1, with 7 bases fitting TRBD1. J was trimmed by 4 bases and V by 4 bases; bases with no gene match: 10. Germline CDR1 is SGHDT and CDR2 is YYEEEE. The CDR3 covers 15 residues. The CDR3 loop is CASSLRQGFGTEAFF. CDR3 nucleotides: TGTGCCAGCAGCCTCCGACAGGGATTTGGCACTGAAGCTTTCTTT. The complete variable domain, with remaining parts taken from reference TRBV5-6 and TRBJ1-1, reads DAGVTQSPTHLIKTRGQQVTLRCSPKSGHDTVSWYQQALGQGPQFIFQYYEEEERQRGNFPDRFSGHQFPNYSSELNVNALLLGDSALYLCASSLRQGFGTEAFFGQGTRLTVV.

The chain has TRBV7-3 and TRBJ2-2; no firm D call. Germline V gene lookup returns CDR1 SGHTA and CDR2 FQGTGA. V lost 1 base and J lost 4, with 13 bases in between. The CDR3 has 16 residues. The CDR3 region is CASSLKGGGGTGELFF. The CDR3 nucleotides are TGTGCCAGCAGCTTAAAAGGTGGCGGTGGCACCGGGGAGCTGTTTTTT.

This sequence joins TRBV4-2 and TRBJ2-7, with TRBD2 matching 7 bases. This CDR3 has 16 residues. V shed 7 bases and J 3 bases; nucleotides not matched to a gene: 15. Germline V gene data show CDR1 as LGHNA and CDR2 as YNFKEQ. The CDR3 nucleotides are TGTGCCAGCACCCCCGACGTCTGGGCGGGAGTCTACGAGCAGTACTTC. Translating it yields CASTPDVWAGVYEQYF.

This clone was seen only a few times. The chain joins TRBV4-1 to TRBJ2-3, with 10 bases aligning to TRBD2. Germline CDR1 reads MGHRA; CDR2 reads YSYEKL. The CDR3 has 18 amino acids. Unmatched junction bases numbered 9, after V lost 1 base and J lost 2 bases. For the CDR3, the DNA is TGCGCCAGCAGCCAAGGATTTCGGACTAGCGGAATCACAGATACGCAGTATTTT. It translates to CASSQGFRTSGITDTQYF.

This chain links TRBV5-4 with TRBJ2-5; TRBD1 matches 7 bases. J gave up 4 bases and V 2 bases, and 5 bases lay outside the gene matches. The CDR3 has 14 amino acids. Germline V gene sequence: CDR1 SGHNT, CDR2 YYREEE (reference sequence). Here the CDR3 reads CASSFRRQGETQYF. The CDR3 DNA reads TGTGCCAGCAGCTTCCGGAGACAGGGAGAGACCCAGTACTTC.

V usage is TRBV30 and J usage is TRBJ2-5; TRBD1 matches 7 bases. CDR3 size: 14 residues. Trimming removed 1 base from V and 4 bases from J; junction bases left unmatched: 6. Germline values: CDR1 GTSNPN, CDR2 SVGIG (reference sequence). The CDR3 sequence: CAWSEGSGGETQYF. Written as DNA, the CDR3 is TGTGCCTGGAGTGAAGGATCAGGGGGAGAGACCCAGTACTTC.

The genes are TRBV7-9 and TRBJ1-4, with 7 nucleotides matching TRBD1. From germline, CDR1 is SEHNR and CDR2 FQNEAQ (reference sequence). The CDR3 is made up of 18 amino acids. Germline trimming cut 1 base from V and 0 bases from J; bases unmatched to any gene: 8. DNA for the CDR3: TGTGCCAGCAGCTTAGGATCCCAGGGGGGCACAACTAATGAAAAACTGTTTTTT. Encoded protein: CASSLGSQGGTTNEKLFF.

The chain uses TRBV19 and TRBJ2-5; 8 positions agree with TRBD1. With 2 bases clipped from V and 4 bases from J, the junction kept 6 bases outside the gene matches. Germline V gives CDR1 LNHDA, CDR2 SQIVND (reference sequence). This CDR3 contains 15 residues. The CDR3 sequence is CASSILGQEGETQYF. The CDR3 DNA reads as TGTGCCAGTAGTATATTGGGACAGGAGGGAGAGACCCAGTACTTC.

This clone has a handful of counts. The V gene is TRBV9, the J gene TRBJ1-1; D might be TRBD1 (6 bases). CDR3 length: 14 residues. Germline loops: CDR1 SGDLS, CDR2 YYNGEE. Trimming took off 4 bases at V and 3 bases at J, with 13 bases between the two ends. The CDR3 spells CASSPHRADTEAFF. The CDR3, as DNA: TGTGCCAGCAGCCCCCACAGGGCCGACACTGAAGCTTTCTTT.

Concerning this clone itself: A read error may produce the germline difference seen at one junction end. The J gene is TRBJ2-6, the V gene TRBV7-2; a possible D gene is TRBD1 (5 bases). This CDR3 has 15 amino acids. The germline gives CDR1 SGHTA, CDR2 FQGNSA. The CDR3 DNA follows: TGTGCCAGCAGCCCCGACACTACTGGGGCCAACGGCCTGACTTTC. It specifies CASSPDTTGANGLTF. The entire variable domain, with the rest obtained from reference TRBV7-2 and TRBJ2-6, is as follows: GAGVSQSPSNKVTEKGKDVELRCDPISGHTALYWYRQSLGQGLEFLIYFQGNSAPDKSGLPSDRFSAERTGGSVSTLTIQRTQQEDSAVYLCASSPDTTGANGLTFGAGSRLTVL.

V is TRBV5-4 and J is TRBJ1-1; weak D call: TRBD1 (6 bases). The CDR3 runs 12 residues. Germline CDR1 is SGHNT and CDR2 is YYREEE (reference sequence). V dropped 3 bases and J dropped 5 bases, with 8 bases sitting between them. The CDR3 DNA reads as TGTGCCAGCAGCTCCGGACAGACTGAAGCTTTCTTT. Translated, it gives CASSSGQTEAFF.

The CDR3 loop is CASITTGVNQPQHF. The CDR3 DNA reads TGTGCCAGCATCACTACAGGGGTCAATCAGCCCCAGCATTTT. V is TRBV6-5 and J is TRBJ1-5, with TRBD1 matching over 7 bases. The CDR3 has 14 residues. CDR1 and CDR2 from the germline V gene are MNHEY and SVGAGI. The V gene end was trimmed by 7 bases and the J gene end by 3 bases; junction bases not matched to a gene: 6.

A note on this clone: Compared with germline, one end of the junction differs, possibly owing to a read error. The chain is built from TRBV6-1 and TRBJ2-6; D is perhaps TRBD1 (5 bases). Germline V lookup: CDR1 MNHNS, CDR2 SASEGT. The CDR3 extends over 14 amino acids. The CDR3 DNA reads as TGTGCCAGCCACCTCAGCTCTGGGGCCAACGGCCTGACTTTC. Encoded protein: CASHLSSGANGLTF.

V and J are TRBV2 and TRBJ1-2, with 10 bases identical to TRBD1. Germline V gives CDR1 SNHLY, CDR2 FYNNEI. Trimming took 10 bases from V and 6 from J; bases not matched to a gene: 8. The CDR3 consists of 13 residues. The CDR3 loop reads CAIRRDRGDGYTF. DNA for the CDR3: TGTGCCATCCGAAGGGACAGGGGCGATGGCTACACCTTC.

The chain carries TRBV11-2 and TRBJ1-2; 7 bases are shared with TRBD1. Trimming at V came to 5 bases and at J to 4 bases, leaving 10 bases not matched to a gene. CDR1 SGHAT and CDR2 FQNNGV come from the germline V gene. The length of the CDR3 is 15 residues. The CDR3 reads CASSPDRANIYGYTF. For the CDR3, the DNA is TGTGCCAGCAGCCCCGACAGGGCAAATATCTATGGCTACACCTTC.

V gene TRBV27 combines with J gene TRBJ2-7; D might be TRBD2 (6 bases). Trimming shortened V by 2 bases and J by 1 base, and 15 bases separated the two germline ends. This CDR3 spans 16 amino acids. Germline V gene sequence: CDR1 MNHEY, CDR2 SMNVEV (reference sequence). CDR3: CASSLVPGTPSYEQYF. In nucleotides, the CDR3 is TGTGCCAGCAGTTTAGTCCCCGGGACTCCGTCCTACGAGCAGTACTTC.

The V call is TRBV28, the J call TRBJ1-4, with a weak D call TRBD1 (5 bases). Trimming stripped 7 bases from V and 8 bases from J, with 17 bases between. The CDR3 length is 14 residues. Germline CDR1 and CDR2: MDHEN and SYDVKM. DNA of the CDR3: TGTGCCAGCAACCACCCCCAGGGAGGCGAAAAACTGTTTTTT. This encodes CASNHPQGGEKLFF. Combining the CDR3 with reference TRBV28 and TRBJ1-4 gives the whole variable domain DVKVTQSSRYLVKRTGEKVFLECVQDMDHENMFWYRQDPGLGLRLIYFSYDVKMKEKGDIPEGYSVSREKKERFSLILESASTNQTSMYLCASNHPQGGEKLFFGSGTQLSVL.

This rearrangement joins TRBV18 to TRBJ2-6, with no clear D. Germline assignment: CDR1 KGHSH and CDR2 LQKENI. The CDR3 sequence is 17 residues long. Trimming stripped 3 bases from V and 0 bases from J, with 12 bases between. The CDR3 loop reads CASSPAGATSGANVLTF. DNA of the CDR3: TGTGCCAGCTCACCGGCAGGCGCAACCTCTGGGGCCAACGTCCTGACTTTC.

The V gene is TRBV10-3, the J gene TRBJ2-1, with D possibly being TRBD2 (5 bases). V lost 0 bases, J lost 5 bases, and 5 bases lay in between. The length of the CDR3 is 13 residues. Germline V gives CDR1 ENHRY, CDR2 SYGVKD. The CDR3 reads CAISESRDNEQFF. The CDR3 nucleotides are TGTGCCATCAGTGAGTCGAGGGACAATGAGCAGTTCTTC.